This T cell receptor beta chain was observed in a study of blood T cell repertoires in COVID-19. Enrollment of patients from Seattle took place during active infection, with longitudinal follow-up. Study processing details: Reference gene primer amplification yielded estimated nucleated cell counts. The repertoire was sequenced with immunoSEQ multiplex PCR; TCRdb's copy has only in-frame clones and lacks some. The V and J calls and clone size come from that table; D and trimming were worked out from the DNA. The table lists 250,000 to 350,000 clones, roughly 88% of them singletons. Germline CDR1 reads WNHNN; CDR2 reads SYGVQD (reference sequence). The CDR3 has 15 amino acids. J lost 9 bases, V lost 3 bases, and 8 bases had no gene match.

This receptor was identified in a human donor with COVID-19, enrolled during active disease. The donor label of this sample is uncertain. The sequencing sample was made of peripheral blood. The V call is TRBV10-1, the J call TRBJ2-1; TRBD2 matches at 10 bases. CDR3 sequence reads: CASSDPLAGSTEQFF. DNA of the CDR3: TGCGCCAGCAGTGACCCACTAGCGGGAAGTACTGAGCAGTTCTTC.